This T cell receptor beta chain was recovered during a study of post-analysis software for immune sequencing data. Overall study context: There were relapsing-remitting, secondary progressive and progressive-relapsing multiple sclerosis among the disease courses included. Overall study findings and caveats: Included in a set of four or five TRBV segments more frequent in patients than controls were TRBV5-6, TRBV5-1 and TRBV20-1. F measure grouped same-batch samples tightly together. For normalized Chao1 diversity, multiple sclerosis patients scored significantly lower than controls did.

V gave up 4 bases and J gave up 0 bases; unmatched junction bases: 11. Germline loops: CDR1 MNHNS, CDR2 SASEGT. The CDR3 has 19 amino acids. TCR beta cDNA libraries had unique molecular identifiers. With roughly 1 to 10 million T cells as the source, a few hundred thousand cDNA molecules resulted. TCRdb re-derived calls from the PCR reads in MiXCR, one entry per CDR3 protein. The table lists hundreds of thousands of distinct CDR3 sequences, 55% to 60% of them singletons. This clonotype was observed a few times. Its matching antigen is unknown. This chain links TRBV6-1 with TRBJ1-5; TRBD1 aligns across 11 bases. This clonotype was obtained from a girl aged 2-10 years with multiple sclerosis. Source material: blood. The CDR3 region is CASSASGTGGVGSNQPQHF. The CDR3 bases are TGTGCCAGCAGTGCAAGCGGGACAGGGGGTGTGGGTAGCAATCAGCCCCAGCATTTT.